The 7 T cell receptor beta chains below all came from one sample that was sequenced in a study of metastatic and nonmetastatic thyroid tumors. With MiXCR, TCRdb reprocessed the PCR reads. The sample consists of about 15,000 clones, 25% to 30% of them appearing once. The entire patient cohort was treatment-naive prior to thyroid surgery. The sample taken for sequencing was tumor tissue. The receptors were sampled from a male donor with papillary thyroid cancer or a benign thyroid nodule (not recorded which). Some clones in this sample may be carry-over from other donors' samples.

V usage is TRBV2 and J usage is TRBJ2-7; no clear D. The V gene lost 3 bases and the J gene lost 1 base, with 4 bases spanning the gap. The CDR3 sequence is 12 residues long. Germline assignment: CDR1 SNHLY and CDR2 FYNNEI. Here the CDR3 DNA reads TGTGCCAGCAGTGATCTATCCTACGAGCAGTACTTC. Translation gives CASSDLSYEQYF.

This clone occurred many times. The chain recombines TRBV18 with TRBJ1-5, with TRBD1 identical over 7 bases. CDR1 and CDR2 (germline): KGHSH, LQKENI. V trimming: 4 bases; J trimming: 0 bases; junction bases outside the gene matches: 0. The CDR3 sequence is 14 residues long. In nucleotides, the CDR3 is TGTGCCAGCTCACGGGACAGTAGCAATCAGCCCCAGCATTTT. Translation: CASSRDSSNQPQHF.

This clone appeared many times. The rearrangement joins TRBV4-2 to TRBJ1-5, with 8 bases lining up with TRBD1. V dropped 5 bases and J dropped 6; count of bases not matched to a gene: 9. The CDR3 extends over 15 amino acids. CDR1 and CDR2 (germline): LGHNA, YNFKEQ. The CDR3 nucleotides read TGTGCCAGCAGCTTCGGGACAGGAGAGGGTCAGCCCCAGCATTTT. Translation: CASSFGTGEGQPQHF.

This clone is labeled medium-sized. J is TRBJ2-7 and V is TRBV12-3 or TRBV12-4; possible D gene TRBD2, 6 bases. V dropped 6 bases and J dropped 9 bases, with 15 bases sitting between them. The length of the CDR3 is 12 residues. The CDR3 loop is CASSWDSSGQYF. The CDR3 DNA reads as TGTGCCAGCAGCTGGGACTCCTCAGGGCAGTACTTC.

This clone was detected once. This rearrangement joins TRBV20-1 to TRBJ2-3; 9 bases align to TRBD2. This CDR3 region has 13 residues. With V trimmed by 4 bases and J by 5 bases, 4 bases remained unmatched. Germline V lookup: CDR1 DFQATT, CDR2 SNEGSKA (reference sequence). CDR3 nucleotide sequence: TGCAGTGCTATGGGACTAGCTATAGATACGCAGTATTTT. Translated: CSAMGLAIDTQYF.

As to this clone: A read error is possible here, since a much larger clone lies one base away. The same CDR3 also results from other DNA sequences found in this sample. V is TRBV12-3 or TRBV12-4 and J is TRBJ1-2, with D tentatively TRBD1 (5 bases). V was pared by 5 bases and J by 4 bases, with 17 bases between. This CDR3 spans 15 amino acids. This chain's CDR3 is CASSVTGGEGYGYTF. In DNA form, the CDR3 reads TGTGCCAGCAGTGTTACGGGGGGAGAAGGCTATGGCTACACCTTC.

There are many counts of this clone. The chain recombines TRBV29-1 with TRBJ1-2; the match to TRBD1 covers 9 bases. Germline lookup yields CDR1 SQVTM and CDR2 ANQGSEA. This CDR3 is 16 amino acids long. Unmatched junction bases numbered 12, after V lost 6 bases and J lost 1 base. The CDR3 nucleotides read TGCAGCGTAAAGGGACAGGGTGGGGGAGGTAACTATGGCTACACCTTC. Its translation is CSVKGQGGGGNYGYTF.